The source of this T cell receptor beta chain is a study of cytomegalovirus exposure and HLA in healthy donors (dated by TCRdb to 2017 to 2019). About the full investigation: In an earlier analysis of 587 of the donors, around 300 Gb of sequence data and roughly 100 million unique TCR beta sequences from about 190 million T cells were reported. An early release that covered about 600 HLA-typed donors contained approximately 300 gigabases of sequencing data and around 80 million unique TCR sequences. Among the roughly 390 genotyped donors, around 81% belonged to the genetic ancestry cluster associated with self-reported Caucasian donors. The study aimed to test whether cataloging public T cell receptors could reveal signatures of past pathogen exposure. The study profiled the T cell repertoires of 550 to 700 subjects by immunosequencing and related them to cytomegalovirus serostatus. In addition to the first cohort of 650 to 750 subjects, a separate validation cohort of 120 different subjects was used. The study combined high-throughput TCR immunosequencing, statistical association of individual TCRs with disease status, and machine learning to predict cytomegalovirus infection status. In a later analysis, previously published TCR beta repertoires from some 640 donors were re-analyzed and high-resolution HLA genotyping was added so that TCR occurrence patterns could be studied. In the later analysis, no new phenotypic data were used to find candidate immune exposures; instead, reliance was placed on TCR beta sequences and their occurrence across donors. An earlier analysis of 500 to 750 of the donors applied high-throughput TCR beta sequencing to assess whether each TCR beta V gene segment acted as functional or pseudogenic. Donor age, sex, ethnicity and CMV serostatus were compiled alongside the repertoire data. A later genetic analysis used genome-wide SNP genotypes for about 65% of the roughly 670 donors, treating that subset as a discovery cohort. All discovery cohort repertoires had been generated on a single sequencing platform. HLA typing covered class I and class II loci at four-digit resolution. The number of donors typed differed by locus, with about 629-640 for A, B, C, DRB1 and DQB1, 522 for DQA1, 600 to 610 for DPA1, and 450 to 480 for DPB1. Because of strong linkage in the cohort, roughly five DR-DQ haplotypes were treated as single units for association and clustering. On average, roughly 250,000 unique TCR beta nucleotide sequences were sequenced per donor among a few hundred genotyped donors of the cohort, with approximately 18% of those sequences being non-productive.

The investigation overall reported the following: Some IMGT-functional V segments, including TRBV6-2 and TRBV6-3, could not be told apart with the 87-base-pair reads, so those segments were excluded. A later analysis found that HLA-associated TCR beta chains were more clonally expanded and had lower generation probabilities than equally common non-associated chains. In this cohort, only TCR beta chains were sequenced, and detectable features were limited by the absence of alpha or paired-chain data. Across donors, most TCR sequences were observed very rarely, whereas some public TCRs were present in many individuals. The sequencing pipeline was judged likely to have produced a cluster of highly shared sequence variants as a technical artifact. A later analysis associated about 17,000 TCR beta sequences with specific HLA alleles at a false discovery rate of 0.05. A later genetic analysis associated a missense DCLRE1C variant with V-gene and J-gene trimming of TCR beta chains, and an independent cohort replicated the association. In a later analysis, TCR association rates were found to vary across HLA loci, with the most associated TCRs seen for DRB1 alleles and the fewest for HLA-C alleles. The classifier was reported to diagnose cytomegalovirus status with high specificity and sensitivity in both the original and validation cohorts. Because some donors lacked HLA typing at each locus, the association tests relied only on the typed subset. According to the authors, the approach could potentially be generalized to other disease states and immunological phenotypes. The study gave a list of under 200 TCR beta chains associated with cytomegalovirus. According to a later genetic analysis, donors in an Asian-associated ancestry cluster had fewer N-insertions in productive TCRs than the approximately 710-donor mean. When HLA alleles, especially DR and DQ, strongly co-occurred, TCR associations were difficult to assign to individual alleles. A further reported finding was that TCR beta sequences accurately predicted the HLA-A and HLA-B alleles for most subjects in the first cohort. CMV serostatus was the only immune exposure information available for the cohort. Linkage disequilibrium might explain the correlated functional status among segregating V segments, but an unknown experimental factor could not be excluded. Several of the top co-occurrence clusters appeared to be linked to parvovirus B19, influenza, CMV and Epstein-Barr virus, according to a later analysis. The presence/absence analyses assumed that sequencing depth was roughly uniform across donors, and that assumption may not be true. The earlier analysis of almost 600 of the donors excluded 15 to 20 rarely observed V segments, including chromosome 9 orphons, because counts were too low. Broadly in line with IMGT annotations, most TCR beta V segments showed up in productive rearrangements about 87% or about 30% of the time in an earlier analysis of 450 to 750 of the donors. Most CMV-associated TCR beta chains appeared to be HLA-restricted in a later analysis, and the HLA associations seemed to be driven largely by CMV exposure. In vitro tests confirmed that a few of the cytomegalovirus-associated TCR beta chains recognize cytomegalovirus antigens.

The library was generated by the immunoSEQ multiplex PCR assay. For the multiplex PCR, a mixture combining 60 forward primers for TCR Vbeta segments and 13 reverse primers for TCR Jbeta segments was used. A multiplex PCR assay on genomic DNA amplified the CDR3 region of rearranged TCR beta genes. Amplified TCR beta libraries were sequenced as 87-base-pair reads on the Illumina HiSeq System. For the original study's pipeline: Across the 666 repertoires, a later analysis counted tens of millions of unique TCR beta chains, approximately 12 million of which were shared by at least two donors. A nearest-neighbor algorithm error-corrected the raw reads and collapsed the reads into unique sequences, merging closely related sequences to remove PCR and sequencing errors. To assign V, D and J gene segments, CDR3 sequences were aligned to IMGT reference sequences. Each retained sequence needed at least a six-nucleotide match to both a V gene segment and a J gene segment. A rearrangement was called productive if the CDR3 had no stop codons and remained in frame with V and J, and every other rearrangement was called non-productive. Following IMGT convention, CDR3 was defined as the stretch from the second conserved V-encoded cysteine to the conserved J-encoded phenylalanine. The earlier analysis of approximately 500 of the donors excluded sequences that lacked an unambiguous match to a single V gene segment. In an earlier analysis of 500 to 750 of the donors, V segments were called functional above 56.7% productive rearrangements and were called segregating when the between-donor standard deviation exceeded 5%. To diagnose cytomegalovirus status from the catalog of TCR beta chain sequences, a statistical classification framework was built. In a later analysis, V and J genes were assigned by comparing TCR nucleotide sequences against IMGT/GENE-DB human TR gene sequences. The TCRdist pipeline was used in a later analysis to assign CDR3 sequences and most-parsimonious VDJ recombination scenarios. In a later analysis, each TCR beta chain was defined by its CDR3 amino acid sequence together with its V-gene family, and reads lacking a unique V-gene family were excluded. As a way to deal with suspected cross-contamination and a sequencing artifact, a later analysis dropped over 550 nucleotide sequences that were highly shared and had low generation probability. In a later analysis, a clonal expansion index was calculated for each public chain from normalized within-repertoire ranks of inferred template counts. Generation probabilities in a later analysis came from a VDJ recombination model fitted to out-of-frame rearrangements, and those results were checked against IGoR. In a later analysis, TCR-TCR, TCR-HLA and TCR-CMV co-occurrence was scored with hypergeometric tests, and a repertoire-size bias correction was applied to TCR pairs. A later analysis estimated false discovery rates by permuting HLA or CMV assignments 20 times. In a later analysis, co-occurring TCRs were grouped using DBSCAN, and TCRdist sequence similarity was added for clustering within HLA-allele-positive subsets. Co-occurrence clustering excluded repertoires with fewer than 30,000 or more than 120,000 public chains, plus five with anomalous nucleotide sharing. The table comes from immuneACCESS by way of TCRdb, which keeps in-frame sequences with V and J called. Part of the clones is missing from these tables; in studies checked, under half for an unresolved V gene and the rest for unknown reasons. V, J and clone size derive from that table, while D and trimming were established from the DNA sequence. The sample table lists 100,000 to 150,000 clones, 70% to 80% of them with a count of one. Jointly, the top ten make up less than 4.5% of the sample.

Remarks on this clone: It has no known antigen specificity. No much larger clone is present one base from it, and per-base qualities are unavailable.

The cohort consisted of approximately 690 healthy bone marrow donors. At the time of sampling, every cohort member was nominally healthy, though immune exposures that went unrecorded were likely present. The donor tested CMV seronegative and was one of the 352 seronegative cohort members. A peripheral blood sample was provided by each donor, and peripheral blood mononuclear cells were used for TCR beta sequencing. The Qiagen DNeasy Blood Extraction Kit was used to extract genomic DNA from the blood cell samples. From cysteine to phenylalanine, the CDR3 is 19 amino acids long. Just the 57-base CDR3 DNA is kept, in frame starting at base 1. CDR1 MDHEN and CDR2 SYDVKM are derived from the germline V gene. V loses 3 bases at its end and J loses 0 bases; junction bases beyond the gene matches: 9.

The sample consisted of PBMCs. This sequence originates from a man aged 40-55 years in good health and CMV-seronegative. In this chain, TRBV28 is recombined with TRBJ2-1, with TRBD2 identical over 12 junction bases. Read as DNA, the sequence is TGTGCCAGCAGTTTCGACGGACTAGCGGGGACAAGCTCCTACAATGAGCAGTTCTTC. This codes for CASSFDGLAGTSSYNEQFF. The entire variable domain, with the stretches around the CDR3 drawn from the reference TRBV28 and TRBJ2-1 proteins, is DVKVTQSSRYLVKRTGEKVFLECVQDMDHENMFWYRQDPGLGLRLIYFSYDVKMKEKGDIPEGYSVSREKKERFSLILESASTNQTSMYLCASSFDGLAGTSSYNEQFFGPGTRLTVL.